This record covers a single T cell receptor (beta chain). No cognate antigen has been identified for it. Nothing much larger sits one base from this clone, and base qualities are not available. This sample's time point label indicates: cells obtained before transplantation from donor or recipient. CD3+CD4+ and CD3+CD8+ populations were FACS-sorted from unstimulated pre-transplant donor and recipient cells taken from spleen or lymph nodes. The record originates from a study of graft-versus-host responses after intestinal transplantation (dated by TCRdb to 2020 to 2022). Background on the whole study: The transplants that recipients received were multivisceral, liver-intestinal, or isolated intestinal. Donor T cell macrochimerism was defined as a peak of at least 4% donor T cells among recipient peripheral blood mononuclear cells. Of the approximately 24 intestinal transplant recipients enrolled in the cohort, one of whom was a retransplant, 3 patients without pretransplant specimens were excluded. Rather than being sequenced by the commercial service, samples from a few later patients were sequenced in-house on an Illumina MiSeq and processed with MiXCR. After intestinal transplantation, graft-versus-host and host-versus-graft alloreactive T cell clones in the graft, circulation and bone marrow were tracked using bulk TCR-beta CDR3 sequencing. To identify alloreactive clones, pre-transplant mixed lymphocyte reaction products were sequenced and then compared with unstimulated pre-transplant donor and recipient T cells. Anti-thymocyte globulin induction was given to all recipients, followed by maintenance tacrolimus and steroids for two to four years.

The CDR3, cysteine through phenylalanine, is 19 amino acids long. Of the read, only the CDR3 DNA is kept; its 57 bases are in frame from base 1. Relative to germline, V is missing 0 bases and J is missing 7 bases, with 12 bases of the junction outside any gene match. Sequences LNHNV (CDR1) and YYDKDF (CDR2) are obtained from the germline V gene (reference sequence). Library preparation employed the immunoSEQ multiplex PCR assay. For most patients, genomic DNA was isolated with the Qiagen DNeasy Blood and Tissue Kit and shipped frozen to Adaptive Biotechnologies for TCR sequencing. For most patients, genomic DNA was subjected to high-throughput TCR-beta CDR3 sequencing by Adaptive Biotechnologies. The paper's processing steps were these. Adaptive's ImmunoSEQ software supplied the TCR sequencing data for around 19 patients, while MiXCR and VDJtools were used to process a few other patients. CD4 versus CD8 sorting errors were corrected by removing sequences found in both subsets at a frequency ratio below 5:1. CDR3 nucleotide sequences shared between donor and recipient were removed because the origin of such sequences could not be assigned. To count as alloreactive, a clone needed at least 2-fold expansion over unstimulated cells and a minimum CFSE-low frequency of 0.002% (template counts) or 0.001% (read counts). A clone was considered mappable if detected in the sequenced pre-transplant spleen, lymph node, or MLR CFSE-low populations of the donor or recipient. Cumulative frequency of alloreactive clones was calculated as a percentage of all sequences weighted by copy number. The table comes from immuneACCESS by way of TCRdb, which keeps in-frame sequences with V and J called. Part of the clones is missing from these tables; in studies checked, under half for an unresolved V gene and the rest for unknown reasons. The DNA gave D and trimming, while V, J and clone size come from that table. This sample lists some 140,000 clones; 90% to 95% were detected once. The top ten clones comprise 0.16% of the sample.

Beyond this particular receptor, the publication reports: The relatively low number and heterogeneity of intestinal transplant patients limited the conclusions. Early after transplant, declines in HvG clones were associated with peak levels of circulating GvH clones. GvH clones were detected in recipient bone marrow, and some appeared earlier in ileal mucosa or blood, consistent with an intestinal mucosal origin. High GvH to HvG T cell clonal ratios were observed in the allografts of patients with donor T cell macrochimerism.

This sequence originates from a human donor who received an intestinal transplant. The material sequenced was unstimulated CD4+ T cells sorted from spleen or lymph node cells, taken before intestinal transplant. The sequence is built from TRBV15 and TRBJ1-6; 10 bases in the middle match TRBD1. The DNA sequence is TGTGCCACCAGCAGAGAATTAAAAGGGACAGGGGAGTACAATTCACCCCTCCACTTT. Its protein reads: CATSRELKGTGEYNSPLHF.